The rows below give T cell receptor beta chains drawn from one sample of a study of blood T cells in healthy people across ages. Via MiXCR, TCRdb re-called the 5' RACE reads, giving one row per CDR3 protein. The data show just over 1 million distinct CDR3 sequences, with 35% to 50% seen just once and about 19% held by the top ten. Material for sequencing was blood. The receptors shown here come from a woman aged 55-75 years in good health. Both conserved end residues are part of each CDR3. A D gene is named only where the DNA matches it firmly. Clone size is not always given. Where it is, it says once, few, many or a class for expanded clones.

>TRBJ1-1|TRBV28|.|.|13
CASTDGGSTEAFF
TGTGCCAGCACCGATGGGGGGTCCACTGAAGCTTTCTTT
>TRBJ2-5|TRBV20-1|.|.|13
CSARKQGTETQYF
TGCAGTGCTAGGAAACAGGGCACGGAGACCCAGTACTTC
>TRBJ1-6|TRBV7-2|.|.|17
CASSFPESRAPNSPLHF
TGTGCCAGCAGCTTCCCTGAGAGCCGAGCCCCGAATTCACCCCTCCACTTT
>TRBJ2-1|TRBV29-1|.|few|14
CSVDLTRIYNEQFF
TGCAGCGTTGACCTGACTAGAATCTACAATGAGCAGTTCTTC
>TRBJ2-7|TRBV4-2|TRBD1|many|16
CASSQSSGGPPYEQYF
TGTGCCAGCAGCCAATCTTCAGGGGGCCCCCCTTACGAGCAGTACTTC
>TRBJ1-4|TRBV6-5|.|.|15
CASSYEGPSNEKLFF
TGTGCCAGCAGTTACGAGGGACCCAGTAATGAAAAACTGTTTTTT
>TRBJ2-2|TRBV6-5|.|once|15
CASRDGGLNTGELFF
TGTGCCAGCAGGGACGGGGGCCTGAACACCGGGGAGCTGTTTTTT
>TRBJ2-1|TRBV28|TRBD1|.|15
CASSFVGTGGVEQFF
TGTGCCAGCAGTTTTGTCGGGACAGGGGGCGTTGAGCAGTTCTTC
>TRBJ2-5|TRBV11-2|.|few|14
CASSLFFGLETQYF
TGTGCCAGCAGCTTATTCTTTGGCTTGGAGACCCAGTACTTC
>TRBJ2-7|TRBV27|.|.|15
CASSFGGTDLYEQYF
TGTGCCAGCAGCTTTGGGGGGACAGATCTCTACGAGCAGTACTTC